A selection of T cell receptor beta chains follows, all from one sample in a study of blood T cell repertoires in COVID-19. Assay used: immunoSEQ multiplex PCR; TCRdb lists only in-frame clones, some missing. The repertoire holds approximately 85,000 clones, less than 95% seen once, with around 0.98% in the top ten. The source material was peripheral blood. The origin of the receptors is a woman aged 45-65 years in a cohort sampled during active COVID-19. The CDR3 runs from the conserved cysteine through the conserved F or W. Each record gives: D gene, J gene, V gene, clone size, CDR3 DNA, CDR3 protein. D genes are given only for firm matches. The listing skips clone size in some rows; elsewhere it reads once, few, many or a size class.

TRBD1,TRBJ2-3,TRBV7-9,NA,TGTGCCAGCAGCGAAGCTACAGGGGGAGGCTCAGATACGCAGTATTTT,CASSEATGGGSDTQYF
NA,TRBJ2-1,TRBV6-5,medium-sized,TGTGCCAGCGAGGCCCGCAAGGAGCAGTTCTTC,CASEARKEQFF
NA,TRBJ1-4,TRBV19,NA,TGTGCCAGTCACACCCTACAGGATAATGAAAAACTGTTTTTT,CASHTLQDNEKLFF
NA,TRBJ2-3,TRBV9,NA,TGTGCCAGCAGCGTAGCGGGAAGACAGGGCACAGATACGCAGTATTTT,CASSVAGRQGTDTQYF
TRBD1,TRBJ2-1,TRBV2,NA,TGTGCCAGCAGCACCGGGACAGGGAGGGCAGGGAGTGAGCAGTTCTTC,CASSTGTGRAGSEQFF
NA,TRBJ1-2,TRBV2,NA,TGTGCCAGCAACGTACAGGGCCGGCTAGGTTACACCTTC,CASNVQGRLGYTF
NA,TRBJ1-1,TRBV12-5,NA,TGTGCTAGTGTCCGGGACTGGGCAGGGCGGACTGAAGCTTTCTTT,CASVRDWAGRTEAFF
NA,TRBJ2-5,TRBV28,NA,TGTGCCAGCACAGGCTCAGGAGGGGAGACCCAGTACTTC,CASTGSGGETQYF
NA,TRBJ2-1,TRBV5-1,NA,TGCGCCAGCAGCCCGCTAGGGGGGGGCTCCTACAATGAGCAGTTCTTC,CASSPLGGGSYNEQFF
TRBD2,TRBJ2-5,TRBV30,NA,TGTGCCTGGAGTGTACAAGCGGGAGAAGAGACCCAGTACTTC,CAWSVQAGEETQYF
TRBD2,TRBJ2-5,TRBV10-3,NA,TGTGCCATCTCTGGGGAGGGGACTAGCGGGGAGGAGACCCAGTACTTC,CAISGEGTSGEETQYF
TRBD1,TRBJ1-1,TRBV7-3,NA,TGTGCCAGCAGCTACTCGACGGGACAGGGTGCTTTCTTT,CASSYSTGQGAFF
TRBD2,TRBJ2-1,TRBV27,NA,TGTGCCAGCAGTAAAGCGGGAGCGGGCTACAATGAGCAGTTCTTC,CASSKAGAGYNEQFF
NA,TRBJ1-1,TRBV28,NA,TGTGCCAGCAGTCCCCAGGACAGCTACACTGAAGCTTTCTTT,CASSPQDSYTEAFF
NA,TRBJ2-6,TRBV7-3,NA,TGTGCCAGCAGCCCCCAGGGGGGATCGGCTGGGGCCAACGTCCTGACTTTC,CASSPQGGSAGANVLTF
TRBD2,TRBJ2-1,TRBV19,once,TGTGCCAGTAGTATCCGGCTAGCGGGAGGGCCGAGGAACAATGAGCAGTTCTTC,CASSIRLAGGPRNNEQFF
TRBD1,TRBJ1-1,TRBV28,few,TGTGCCAGCAGTGGCAGGGGGACGGGTGCTTTCTTT,CASSGRGTGAFF
TRBD2,TRBJ2-7,TRBV7-2,NA,TGTGCCAGCGCCCCGATGGCCCCGGGAGGGTCCTACGAGCAGTACTTC,CASAPMAPGGSYEQYF
TRBD2,TRBJ2-5,TRBV9,NA,TGTGCCAGCAGCGTAGGGGCTAGCGGGCTACAAGAGACCCAGTACTTC,CASSVGASGLQETQYF
NA,TRBJ2-1,TRBV6-6,once,TGTGCCAGCAGTCCTACGGGGAATGAGCAGTTCTTC,CASSPTGNEQFF
TRBD1,TRBJ2-3,TRBV2,NA,TGTGCCAGCAGTGACCGACAGGGGAAAGGGGATACGCAGTATTTT,CASSDRQGKGDTQYF
NA,TRBJ2-5,TRBV28,NA,TGTGCCAGCTCTCAGGGGAGAGAGGAGACCCAGTACTTC,CASSQGREETQYF
TRBD1,TRBJ1-5,TRBV19,NA,TGTGCCAGTAGAGGAACCGGGACAGGGAATCAGCCCCAGCATTTT,CASRGTGTGNQPQHF
NA,TRBJ2-1,TRBV27,NA,TGTGCCAGCAGTTCTAGGAGTTTCGGCGATGAGCAGTTCTTC,CASSSRSFGDEQFF
NA,TRBJ2-3,TRBV2,NA,TGTGCCAGCAGGTTTAACGGGGGCACAGATACGCAGTATTTT,CASRFNGGTDTQYF
TRBD1,TRBJ1-1,TRBV28,once,TGTGCCAGTAACATCAGGGGGCGCACCGAAGCTTTCTTT,CASNIRGRTEAFF
TRBD2,TRBJ2-1,TRBV5-1,once,TGCGCCAGCAGCCACCCTAGCGGAAATGAGCAGTTCTTC,CASSHPSGNEQFF
NA,TRBJ2-2,TRBV18,NA,TGTGCCAGCTCACCGCAGAGACAGATACCCGGGGAGCTGTTTTTT,CASSPQRQIPGELFF
TRBD2,TRBJ2-7,TRBV15,NA,TGTGCCACCAGGAAACTAGCGGGACCCTACGAGCAGTACTTC,CATRKLAGPYEQYF
NA,TRBJ2-1,TRBV14,NA,TGTGCCAGCAGCCGGCAGGGTTATGAGCAGTTCTTC,CASSRQGYEQFF
NA,TRBJ2-7,TRBV29-1,NA,TGCAGCGTTGGTCATCGCGAAGCCTACGAGCAGTACTTC,CSVGHREAYEQYF
NA,TRBJ2-4,TRBV13,NA,TGTGCCAGCAGCGTACAGGGTGTTAAAAACATTCAGTACTTC,CASSVQGVKNIQYF
NA,TRBJ1-4,TRBV28,NA,TGTGCCAGCAGTACCCCTAGTTTGAGGGAAAAACTGTTTTTT,CASSTPSLREKLFF
NA,TRBJ2-7,TRBV7-9,NA,TGTGCCAGCAGCTCCGGAGGCCCCTACGAGCAGTACTTC,CASSSGGPYEQYF
NA,TRBJ1-5,TRBV6-5,few,TGTGCCAGCAGTCTATTCTTGTATCAGCCCCAGCATTTT,CASSLFLYQPQHF
TRBD1,TRBJ2-2,TRBV10-1,NA,TGCGCCAGCAGTGAGTCGAAGGGACAGGGGACAACCGGGGAGCTGTTTTTT,CASSESKGQGTTGELFF
TRBD1,TRBJ1-6,TRBV10-2,NA,TGCGCCAGCAGGGGCGGGACAGGGTGGAATTCACCCCTCCACTTT,CASRGGTGWNSPLHF
TRBD1,TRBJ1-3,TRBV3-1/TRBV3-2,NA,TGTGCCAGCAGCCAAGGAGGGACAGGGGGCGGAAACACCATATATTTT,CASSQGGTGGGNTIYF
TRBD1,TRBJ2-7,TRBV28,NA,TGTGCCAGCAGGACAGGGGTGCCCATCTCGCCGTCCTACGAGCAGTACTTC,CASRTGVPISPSYEQYF
TRBD2,TRBJ2-1,TRBV28,NA,TGTGCCAGCAGCGTACTAGCGGGGAACAATGAGCAGTTCTTC,CASSVLAGNNEQFF
NA,TRBJ2-7,TRBV28,NA,TGTGCCAGCAGTTTGACTGTCTTAGTCGACGAGCAGTACTTC,CASSLTVLVDEQYF
TRBD1,TRBJ1-1,TRBV6-6,NA,TGTGCCAGCAGTATAGGACAGGGGGCGGGGGCTTTCTTT,CASSIGQGAGAFF
TRBD1,TRBJ2-2,TRBV10-2,NA,TGCGCCAGCAGCGAGGACAGGCTCACCGGGGAGCTGTTTTTT,CASSEDRLTGELFF
TRBD2,TRBJ2-1,TRBV24-1,once,TGTGCCACCAGTGATACAACTAGCGGGAGGGATAATGAGCAGTTCTTC,CATSDTTSGRDNEQFF
NA,TRBJ1-1,TRBV19,NA,TGTGCCACCTCGCGAGGGGGGAACACTGAAGCTTTCTTT,CATSRGGNTEAFF
TRBD1,TRBJ2-5,TRBV2,NA,TGTGCCAGCAGCCCACTCCCCGGGACAGGGGGGACCCAGTACTTC,CASSPLPGTGGTQYF
TRBD2,TRBJ2-3,TRBV6-2/TRBV6-3,NA,TGTGCCAGCAGTTATACTAGCGGCACAGATACGCAGTATTTT,CASSYTSGTDTQYF
NA,TRBJ2-7,TRBV28,once,TGTGCCAGCAGGTCCGGACAAGGGGAGCAGTACTTC,CASRSGQGEQYF
NA,TRBJ1-3,TRBV28,once,TGTGCCAGCAGTCCTCGGGGGAGCTCTGGAAACACCATATATTTT,CASSPRGSSGNTIYF
NA,TRBJ1-5,TRBV5-8,few,TGTGCCAGCAGCTTGAGCCGGGAGGAGCCCCAGCATTTT,CASSLSREEPQHF
TRBD2,TRBJ2-3,TRBV19,medium-sized,TGTGCCAGTAGACTAGCGGGAGATACGCAGTATTTT,CASRLAGDTQYF
TRBD1,TRBJ1-1,TRBV28,NA,TGTGCCAGCAGCTCAGGGGGATGGACTGAAGCTTTCTTT,CASSSGGWTEAFF